This note documents a single T cell receptor beta chain sequence. Its antigen remains unidentified. The record originates from a study of cytomegalovirus exposure and HLA in healthy donors. Repertoires were generated with immunoSEQ multiplex PCR, while TCRdb's copy carries only in-frame clones and drops some. Of some 270,000 clones listed, around 85% were seen once; the top ten hold 0.9% to 1.1%. Study-wide points: According to the study, 160 or so TCR beta chains were cytomegalovirus-associated.

The CDR3 runs 13 residues. Germline CDR1 GTSNPN, CDR2 SVGIG (reference sequence). Trimming removed 2 bases at V and 0 bases at J, with 7 bases between. The genes are TRBV30 and TRBJ2-5, with unresolved D. Sequenced sample: PBMCs. The receptor's source is a woman between 18 and 30 years old in good health and CMV-seronegative. The CDR3 nucleotides read TGTGCCTGGAGTCGGAGTGACCAAGAGACCCAGTACTTC. Its translation is CAWSRSDQETQYF.